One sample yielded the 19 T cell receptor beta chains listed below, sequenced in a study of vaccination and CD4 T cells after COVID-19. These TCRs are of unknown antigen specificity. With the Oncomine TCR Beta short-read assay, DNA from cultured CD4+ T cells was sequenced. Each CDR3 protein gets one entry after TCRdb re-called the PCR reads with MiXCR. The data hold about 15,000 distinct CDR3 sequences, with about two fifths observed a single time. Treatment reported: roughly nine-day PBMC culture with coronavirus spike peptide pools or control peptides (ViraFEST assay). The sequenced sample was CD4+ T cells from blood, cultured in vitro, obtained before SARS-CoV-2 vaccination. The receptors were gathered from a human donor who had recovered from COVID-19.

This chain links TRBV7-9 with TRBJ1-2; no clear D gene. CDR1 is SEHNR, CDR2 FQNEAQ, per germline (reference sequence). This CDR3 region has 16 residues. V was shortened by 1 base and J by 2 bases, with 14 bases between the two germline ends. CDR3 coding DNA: TGTGCCAGCAGCTTAGATGTTCGGGAGGACAACTATGGCTACACCTTC. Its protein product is CASSLDVREDNYGYTF.

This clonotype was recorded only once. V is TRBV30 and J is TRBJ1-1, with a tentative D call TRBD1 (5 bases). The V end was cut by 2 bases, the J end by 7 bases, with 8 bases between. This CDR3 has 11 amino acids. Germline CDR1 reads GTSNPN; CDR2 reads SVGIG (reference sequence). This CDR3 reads CAWSIGGEAFF. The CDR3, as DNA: TGTGCCTGGAGTATTGGGGGTGAAGCTTTCTTT.

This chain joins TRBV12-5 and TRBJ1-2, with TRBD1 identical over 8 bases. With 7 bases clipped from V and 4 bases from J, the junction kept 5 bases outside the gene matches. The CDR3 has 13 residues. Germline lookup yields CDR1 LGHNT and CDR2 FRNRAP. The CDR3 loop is CASALDRAYGYTF. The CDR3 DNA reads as TGTGCTAGTGCCCTGGACAGGGCCTATGGCTACACCTTC.

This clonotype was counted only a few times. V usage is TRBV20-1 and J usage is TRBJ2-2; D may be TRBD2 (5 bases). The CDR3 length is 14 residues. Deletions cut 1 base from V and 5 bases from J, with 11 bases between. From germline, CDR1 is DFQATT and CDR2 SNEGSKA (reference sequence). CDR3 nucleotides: TGCAGTGCTAGAGGTACTCGGGATACCGGGGAGCTGTTTTTT. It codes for CSARGTRDTGELFF.

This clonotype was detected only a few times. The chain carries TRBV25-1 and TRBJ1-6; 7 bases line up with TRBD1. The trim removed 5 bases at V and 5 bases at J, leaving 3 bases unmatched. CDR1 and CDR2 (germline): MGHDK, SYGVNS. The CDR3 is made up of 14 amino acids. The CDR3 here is CASSRQGNNSPLHF. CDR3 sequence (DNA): TGTGCCAGCAGTAGACAGGGTAATAATTCACCCCTCCACTTT.

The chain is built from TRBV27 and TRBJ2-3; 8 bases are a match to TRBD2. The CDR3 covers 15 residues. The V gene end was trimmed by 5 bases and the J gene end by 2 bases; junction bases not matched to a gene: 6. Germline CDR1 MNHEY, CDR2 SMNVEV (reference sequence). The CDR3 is CASSLTSGSTDTQYF. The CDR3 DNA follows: TGTGCCAGCAGTCTAACTAGCGGTTCCACAGATACGCAGTATTTT.

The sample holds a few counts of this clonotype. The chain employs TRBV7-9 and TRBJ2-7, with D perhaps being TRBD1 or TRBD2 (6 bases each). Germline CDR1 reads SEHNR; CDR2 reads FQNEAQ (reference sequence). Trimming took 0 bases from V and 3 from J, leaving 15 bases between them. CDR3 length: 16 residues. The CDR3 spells CASSLAFGRGGYEQYF. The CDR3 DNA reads TGTGCCAGCAGCTTAGCCTTCGGCAGGGGAGGCTACGAGCAGTACTTC.

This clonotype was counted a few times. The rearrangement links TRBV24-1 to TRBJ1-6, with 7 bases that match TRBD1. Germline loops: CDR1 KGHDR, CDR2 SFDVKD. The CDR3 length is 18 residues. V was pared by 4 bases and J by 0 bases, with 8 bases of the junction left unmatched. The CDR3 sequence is CATSDSEGAGSYNSPLHF. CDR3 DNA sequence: TGTGCCACCAGTGACTCAGAGGGGGCAGGCTCCTATAATTCACCCCTCCACTTT.

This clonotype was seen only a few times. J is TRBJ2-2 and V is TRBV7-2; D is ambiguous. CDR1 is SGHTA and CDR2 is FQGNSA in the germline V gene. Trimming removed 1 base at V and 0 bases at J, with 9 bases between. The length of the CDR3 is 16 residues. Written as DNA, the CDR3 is TGTGCCAGCAGCTTAGGCCACGGGTCGAACACCGGGGAGCTGTTTTTT. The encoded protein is CASSLGHGSNTGELFF.

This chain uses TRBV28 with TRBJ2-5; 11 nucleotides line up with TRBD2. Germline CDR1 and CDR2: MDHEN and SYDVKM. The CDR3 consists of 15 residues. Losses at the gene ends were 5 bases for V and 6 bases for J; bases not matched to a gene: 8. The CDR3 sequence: CASSELAGAMKTQYF. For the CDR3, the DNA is TGTGCCAGCAGTGAACTAGCGGGGGCAATGAAGACCCAGTACTTC.

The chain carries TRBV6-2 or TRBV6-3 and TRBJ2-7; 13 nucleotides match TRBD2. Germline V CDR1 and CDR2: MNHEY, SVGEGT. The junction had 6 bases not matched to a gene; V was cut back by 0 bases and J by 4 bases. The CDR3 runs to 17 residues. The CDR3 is CASSYSTGTSGKYEQYF. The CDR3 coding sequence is TGTGCCAGCAGTTACTCGACCGGGACTAGCGGGAAATACGAGCAGTACTTC.

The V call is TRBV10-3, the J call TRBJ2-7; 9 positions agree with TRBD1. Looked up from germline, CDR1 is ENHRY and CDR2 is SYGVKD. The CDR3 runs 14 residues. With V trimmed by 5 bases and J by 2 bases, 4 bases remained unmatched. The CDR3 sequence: CAISPGQGTYEQYF. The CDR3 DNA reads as TGTGCCATCAGTCCGGGACAGGGTACCTACGAGCAGTACTTC.

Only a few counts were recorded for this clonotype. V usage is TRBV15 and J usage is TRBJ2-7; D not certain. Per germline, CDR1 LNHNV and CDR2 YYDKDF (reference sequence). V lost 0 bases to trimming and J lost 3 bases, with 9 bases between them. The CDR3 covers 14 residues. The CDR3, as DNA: TGTGCCACCAGCAGAGATGGGTTAGGCTACGAGCAGTACTTC. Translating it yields CATSRDGLGYEQYF. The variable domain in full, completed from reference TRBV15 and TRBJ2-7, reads DAMVIQNPRYQVTQFGKPVTLSCSQTLNHNVMYWYQQKSSQAPKLLFHYYDKDFNNEADTPDNFQSRRPNTSFCFLDIRSPGLGDTAMYLCATSRDGLGYEQYFGPGTRLTVT.

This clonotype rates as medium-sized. CDR3 DNA sequence: TGTGCCAGTAGTATGGCTAGGGGCGGCTATGGCTACACCTTC. Protein sequence: CASSMARGGYGYTF. The chain links TRBV19 to TRBJ1-2, with D possibly TRBD1 on 5 matching bases. The length of the CDR3 is 14 residues. Germline CDR1 LNHDA, CDR2 SQIVND (reference sequence). Trimming pared 3 bases from V and 4 bases from J, leaving 12 bases between.

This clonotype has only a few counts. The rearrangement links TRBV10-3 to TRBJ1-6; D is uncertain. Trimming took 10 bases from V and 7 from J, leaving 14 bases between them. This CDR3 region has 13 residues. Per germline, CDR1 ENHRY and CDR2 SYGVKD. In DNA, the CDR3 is TGTGCCACCGCAGAGTCGGGAAATTCACCCCTCCACTTT. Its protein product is CATAESGNSPLHF.

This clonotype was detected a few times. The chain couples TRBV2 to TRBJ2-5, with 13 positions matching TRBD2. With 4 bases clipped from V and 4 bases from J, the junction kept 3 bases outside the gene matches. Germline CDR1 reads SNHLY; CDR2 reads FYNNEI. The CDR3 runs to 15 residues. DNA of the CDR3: TGTGCCAGCAGTGGGACTAGCGGGAGTTTAGAGACCCAGTACTTC. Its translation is CASSGTSGSLETQYF.

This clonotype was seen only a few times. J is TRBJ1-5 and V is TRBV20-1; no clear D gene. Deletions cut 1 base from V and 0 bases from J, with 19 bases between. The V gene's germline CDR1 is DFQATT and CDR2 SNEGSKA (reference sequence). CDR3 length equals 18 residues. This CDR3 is CSARVLRGEGYSNQPQHF. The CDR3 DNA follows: TGCAGTGCTAGAGTGTTACGTGGGGAGGGTTATAGCAATCAGCCCCAGCATTTT.

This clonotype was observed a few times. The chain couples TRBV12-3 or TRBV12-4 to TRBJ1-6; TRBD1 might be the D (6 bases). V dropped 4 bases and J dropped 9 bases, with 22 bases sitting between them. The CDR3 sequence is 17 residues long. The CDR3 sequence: CASSSGGARGIGSPLHF. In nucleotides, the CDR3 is TGTGCCAGCAGTTCGGGGGGGGCTCGGGGAATAGGTTCACCCCTCCACTTT.

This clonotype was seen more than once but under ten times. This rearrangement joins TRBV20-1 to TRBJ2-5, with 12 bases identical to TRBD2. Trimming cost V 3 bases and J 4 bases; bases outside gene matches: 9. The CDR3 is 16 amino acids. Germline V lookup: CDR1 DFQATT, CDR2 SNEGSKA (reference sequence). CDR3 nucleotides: TGCAGTGCTAGGACCCTAGCGGGGGGGCCAAGAGAGACCCAGTACTTC. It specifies CSARTLAGGPRETQYF.